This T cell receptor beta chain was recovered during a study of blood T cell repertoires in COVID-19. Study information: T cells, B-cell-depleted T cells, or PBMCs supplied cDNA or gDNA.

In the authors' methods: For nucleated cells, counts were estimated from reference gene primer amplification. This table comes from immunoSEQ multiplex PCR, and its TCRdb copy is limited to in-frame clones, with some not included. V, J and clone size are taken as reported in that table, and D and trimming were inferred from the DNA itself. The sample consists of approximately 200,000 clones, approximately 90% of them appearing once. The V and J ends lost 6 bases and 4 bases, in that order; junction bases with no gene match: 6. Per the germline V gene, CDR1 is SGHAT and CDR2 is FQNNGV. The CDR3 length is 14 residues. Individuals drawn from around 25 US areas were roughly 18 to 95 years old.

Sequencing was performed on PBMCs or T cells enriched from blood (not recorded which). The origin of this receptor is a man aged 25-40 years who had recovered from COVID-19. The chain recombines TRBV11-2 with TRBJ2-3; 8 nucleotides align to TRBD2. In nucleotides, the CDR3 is TGTGCCAGCAGAGACGGGGGGGCCCCAGATACGCAGTATTTT. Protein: CASRDGGAPDTQYF.